This T cell receptor beta chain was profiled in a study of blood T cells in healthy people across ages. Whole-study results and caveats: Researchers report that TCR beta diversity correlated strongly with naive T cell percentage. A roughly linear fall in TCR beta diversity per million T cells was seen with increasing age.

Germline V gene data show CDR1 as SGHTA and CDR2 as FQGNSA. The CDR3 has 14 residues. The ends were cut back, 3 bases at V and 6 bases at J, with 14 bases in the middle. A sample-barcoded 5' primer and a J-beta primer mix were used in a second PCR of about 6 to 11 cycles. Every molecule of cDNA carried a tag from a template-switch adaptor with 12 random nucleotides. TCRdb reprocessed the 5' RACE reads via MiXCR and lists one record per CDR3 protein. The data contain approximately 1.5 million distinct CDR3 sequences, 35% to 45% of them seen just once; the ten biggest clones take up roughly 3.7%. Worth noting for this clonotype: Antigen unknown.

Per sample, a minimum of 6.5 million PBMCs were isolated. Material for sequencing was blood. This chain uses TRBV7-2 with TRBJ1-2; D gene uncertain. The receptor was isolated from a young woman in good health. CDR3: CASSFSGSAHGYTF. In DNA form, the CDR3 reads TGTGCCAGCAGCTTTTCAGGAAGTGCCCATGGCTACACCTTC.